This TCR beta chain comes out of a study of vaccination effects on CD4 cells after COVID-19. Study information: Participants were given two doses of BNT162b2 or mRNA-1273 vaccine.

Germline values: CDR1 MNHNS, CDR2 SASEGT. The CDR3 has 15 residues. V was trimmed by 2 bases and J by 4 bases, leaving 15 bases between them. Here immunoSEQ multiplex PCR was the method, and the copy in TCRdb shows in-frame clones only, minus some. The sample lists around 47,000 clones, roughly four fifths seen once, with around 30% in the top ten. The study, taken as a whole, reports: Clones arising from infection and from vaccination showed marked clonal contraction late after vaccination. Recruitment yielded few convalescent patients, and the study had no early post-infection timepoints.

On this clone itself: Its target is not known.

Before sequencing took place, the ViraFEST assay used viral peptide pools to expand antigen-specific CD4+ T cells. With roughly nine days of culture completed, CD4+ T cells were isolated. A PCR test confirmed that the person had SARS-CoV-2 infection between March and December 2020. Cells had half their medium changed to IL-2 medium on days 3 and 7. The clonotype was recovered from a human donor who had a prior SARS-CoV-2 infection. This sequence joins TRBV6-1 and TRBJ2-7, with D unclear. The sequenced sample was CD4+ T cells from PBMCs cultured with a peptide pool, obtained before COVID-19 vaccination. This CDR3 reads CASSESWGLGYEQYF. CDR3 in DNA: TGTGCCAGCAGTGAAAGCTGGGGATTGGGGTACGAGCAGTACTTC.